A selection of T cell receptor beta chains follows, all from one sample in a study of Ad26.COV2.S vaccination and SARS-CoV-2 variants. The method was immunoSEQ multiplex PCR; TCRdb's version includes in-frame clones alone and lacks a portion of them. The sample has some 640,000 clones, about 89% seen once; the top ten hold over 1.3%. The material sequenced was peripheral blood, taken in a trial of Ad26.COV2.S vaccine versus placebo. The receptors come from a person between 18 and 59 years old who received the Ad26.COV2.S COVID-19 vaccine or a placebo. CDR3s include the opening cysteine and the closing phenylalanine or tryptophan. Each record gives: clone size, V gene, J gene, D gene, CDR3 DNA, CDR3 protein. A D gene is named only where the DNA matches it firmly. Not every row has a clone size; where given, it reads once, few, many or a size class.

abundance: -; v_gene: TRBV5-4; j_gene: TRBJ1-1; d_gene: -; CDR3nt: TGTGCCAGCAGCTTGGATCCCGGGATCCTCACTGAAGCTTTCTTT; CDR3aa: CASSLDPGILTEAFF
abundance: -; v_gene: TRBV7-9; j_gene: TRBJ2-2; d_gene: TRBD2; CDR3nt: TGTGCCAGCAGCTTTGGGACTAGGGGTACCGGGGAGCTGTTTTTT; CDR3aa: CASSFGTRGTGELFF
abundance: -; v_gene: TRBV5-5; j_gene: TRBJ1-6; d_gene: -; CDR3nt: TGTGCCAGCAGCCCGGAGGGTGCCCCTGGCGGTTCACCCCTCCACTTT; CDR3aa: CASSPEGAPGGSPLHF
abundance: -; v_gene: TRBV29-1; j_gene: TRBJ1-1; d_gene: -; CDR3nt: TGCAGCGGGACGGGACAATTTACCACTGAAGCTTTCTTT; CDR3aa: CSGTGQFTTEAFF
abundance: once; v_gene: TRBV5-1; j_gene: TRBJ1-3; d_gene: -; CDR3nt: TGCGCCAGCAGCTTGGGGACATCGGGAAACACCATATATTTT; CDR3aa: CASSLGTSGNTIYF
abundance: once; v_gene: TRBV25-1; j_gene: TRBJ1-2; d_gene: -; CDR3nt: TGTGCCAGCAGTGAACCGACAGCTAACTATGGCTACACCTTC; CDR3aa: CASSEPTANYGYTF
abundance: -; v_gene: TRBV30; j_gene: TRBJ1-5; d_gene: -; CDR3nt: TGTGCCTGGAGTCCCGCTTTGGGCAATCAGCCCCAGCATTTT; CDR3aa: CAWSPALGNQPQHF
abundance: -; v_gene: TRBV29-1; j_gene: TRBJ1-1; d_gene: -; CDR3nt: TGCAGCGTTGTTGGGCGGATGAACACTGAAGCTTTCTTT; CDR3aa: CSVVGRMNTEAFF
abundance: -; v_gene: TRBV9; j_gene: TRBJ2-3; d_gene: -; CDR3nt: TGTGCCAGCAGCGGAACCAGGGCTTTCACAGATACGCAGTATTTT; CDR3aa: CASSGTRAFTDTQYF
abundance: once; v_gene: TRBV24-1; j_gene: TRBJ1-1; d_gene: -; CDR3nt: TGTGCCACCTTTCTACGGACAGAGAACACTGAAGCTTTCTTT; CDR3aa: CATFLRTENTEAFF
abundance: -; v_gene: TRBV9; j_gene: TRBJ2-2; d_gene: -; CDR3nt: TGTGCCAGCAGCGTCAGGGTTGCCGGGGAGCTGTTTTTT; CDR3aa: CASSVRVAGELFF
abundance: -; v_gene: TRBV5-6; j_gene: TRBJ1-6; d_gene: -; CDR3nt: TGTGCCAGCAGCTTGCTCGGTTCACCCCTCCACTTT; CDR3aa: CASSLLGSPLHF
abundance: -; v_gene: TRBV4-1; j_gene: TRBJ2-3; d_gene: TRBD2; CDR3nt: TGCGCCAGCAGCCAAAGGGAGGGCCTCTCAGATACGCAGTATTTT; CDR3aa: CASSQREGLSDTQYF
abundance: once; v_gene: TRBV6-5; j_gene: TRBJ2-1; d_gene: TRBD2; CDR3nt: TGTGCCAGCAGTTCCCACTCCGGGACTATCAATGAGCAGTTCTTC; CDR3aa: CASSSHSGTINEQFF
abundance: -; v_gene: TRBV6-6; j_gene: TRBJ1-5; d_gene: -; CDR3nt: TGTGCCAGCAGCATTGACAATCAGCCCCAGCATTTT; CDR3aa: CASSIDNQPQHF
abundance: -; v_gene: TRBV19; j_gene: TRBJ2-3; d_gene: TRBD2; CDR3nt: TGTGCCAGTAGTATCAGGGCGTCTAGCGGCGCGAGGGATACGCAGTATTTT; CDR3aa: CASSIRASSGARDTQYF
abundance: -; v_gene: TRBV21-1; j_gene: TRBJ1-5; d_gene: -; CDR3nt: TGTGCCAGCAGCAAAGGGGGGCCTATCAATCAGCCCCAGCATTTT; CDR3aa: CASSKGGPINQPQHF
abundance: -; v_gene: TRBV6-5; j_gene: TRBJ2-6; d_gene: -; CDR3nt: TGTGCCAGCAGCTCCCCTAGGTCTGGGGCCAACGTCCTGACTTTC; CDR3aa: CASSSPRSGANVLTF
abundance: few; v_gene: TRBV4-3; j_gene: TRBJ1-2; d_gene: -; CDR3nt: TGCGCCAGCAGCCAAGACGGACAGAGGGTGCTGAGCATGAGCTACACCTTC; CDR3aa: CASSQDGQRVLSMSYTF
abundance: once; v_gene: TRBV24-1; j_gene: TRBJ2-7; d_gene: -; CDR3nt: TGTGCCACCAGTGATTCGAGGGGGTACGAGCAGTACTTC; CDR3aa: CATSDSRGYEQYF
abundance: -; v_gene: TRBV24-1; j_gene: TRBJ2-3; d_gene: TRBD1; CDR3nt: TGTGCCACCAGTGACCCCGGACAGGGGAGGCCAGATACGCAGTATTTT; CDR3aa: CATSDPGQGRPDTQYF
abundance: once; v_gene: TRBV10-3; j_gene: TRBJ1-2; d_gene: -; CDR3nt: TGTGCCATCAGTTGGACAGCCTTAATCTATGGCTACACCTTC; CDR3aa: CAISWTALIYGYTF
abundance: few; v_gene: TRBV19; j_gene: TRBJ1-1; d_gene: -; CDR3nt: TGTGCCAGTACCTCAGACCCGGCAGGGACCTCCGAAGCTTTCTTT; CDR3aa: CASTSDPAGTSEAFF
abundance: -; v_gene: TRBV6-5; j_gene: TRBJ1-1; d_gene: -; CDR3nt: TGTGCCAGCAGTTACATGGGTTCGGACACTGAAGCTTTCTTT; CDR3aa: CASSYMGSDTEAFF
abundance: -; v_gene: TRBV2; j_gene: TRBJ2-5; d_gene: -; CDR3nt: TGTGCCAGCTACCCCCCAGGCTCCTCTGGGACCCAGTACTTC; CDR3aa: CASYPPGSSGTQYF
abundance: -; v_gene: TRBV19; j_gene: TRBJ1-6; d_gene: -; CDR3nt: TGTGCCAGTAGTATAGGGGTTGGTTCACCCCTCCACTTT; CDR3aa: CASSIGVGSPLHF
abundance: -; v_gene: TRBV7-8; j_gene: TRBJ2-7; d_gene: -; CDR3nt: TGTGCCAGCAGCTTAGAGCACGAGCAGTACTTC; CDR3aa: CASSLEHEQYF
abundance: few; v_gene: TRBV11-3; j_gene: TRBJ2-1; d_gene: TRBD2; CDR3nt: TGTGCCAGCAGCTTAGTAAGTAGCGGGAGACCTGGGGACAATGAGCAGTTCTTC; CDR3aa: CASSLVSSGRPGDNEQFF
abundance: -; v_gene: TRBV7-3; j_gene: TRBJ2-1; d_gene: -; CDR3nt: TGTGCCAGCAGCTTAAACTTTGGGGACAATGAGCAGTTCTTC; CDR3aa: CASSLNFGDNEQFF
abundance: -; v_gene: TRBV30; j_gene: TRBJ2-2; d_gene: -; CDR3nt: TGTGCCTGGAGTGTACGTGGGGCGGGCGGGGAGCTGTTTTTT; CDR3aa: CAWSVRGAGGELFF
abundance: -; v_gene: TRBV9; j_gene: TRBJ1-6; d_gene: -; CDR3nt: TGTGCCAGCAGCGTCCAGGGGAGATCACCCCTCCACTTT; CDR3aa: CASSVQGRSPLHF
abundance: -; v_gene: TRBV24-1; j_gene: TRBJ2-1; d_gene: -; CDR3nt: TGTGCCACCAGTGAGACATACAATGAGCAGTTCTTC; CDR3aa: CATSETYNEQFF
abundance: few; v_gene: TRBV27; j_gene: TRBJ2-7; d_gene: -; CDR3nt: TGTGCCAGCAGTTTCAAGGCTTCCATGGTACGTGAGCAGTACTTC; CDR3aa: CASSFKASMVREQYF
abundance: -; v_gene: TRBV21-1; j_gene: TRBJ2-6; d_gene: -; CDR3nt: TGTGCCAGCAGCCGGCCAGGGAGACGCTCTGGGGCCAACGTCCTGACTTTC; CDR3aa: CASSRPGRRSGANVLTF
abundance: few; v_gene: TRBV3-1/TRBV3-2; j_gene: TRBJ1-2; d_gene: -; CDR3nt: TGTGCCAGCAGCCAGGGCATCCAGGGCTACACCTTC; CDR3aa: CASSQGIQGYTF
abundance: once; v_gene: TRBV19; j_gene: TRBJ1-5; d_gene: TRBD1; CDR3nt: TGTGCCAGTAGTGTGACAGGGGTTGGCAATCAGCCCCAGCATTTT; CDR3aa: CASSVTGVGNQPQHF
abundance: -; v_gene: TRBV27; j_gene: TRBJ2-7; d_gene: -; CDR3nt: TGTGCCAGCGTGGCCCCACAGGCCGCCTACGAGCAGTACTTC; CDR3aa: CASVAPQAAYEQYF
abundance: -; v_gene: TRBV6-1; j_gene: TRBJ1-5; d_gene: -; CDR3nt: TGTGCCAGCAGTGAATACCGGGATCAGCCCCAGCATTTT; CDR3aa: CASSEYRDQPQHF
abundance: -; v_gene: TRBV5-1; j_gene: TRBJ1-2; d_gene: TRBD1; CDR3nt: TGCGCCAGCAGCTTTGGGTCCGGGACAGGGGGCAACTATGGCTACACCTTC; CDR3aa: CASSFGSGTGGNYGYTF
abundance: -; v_gene: TRBV30; j_gene: TRBJ1-2; d_gene: -; CDR3nt: TGTGCCTGGAGTGTAACAGGGCGGAACTATGGCTACACCTTC; CDR3aa: CAWSVTGRNYGYTF
abundance: -; v_gene: TRBV19; j_gene: TRBJ1-6; d_gene: TRBD1; CDR3nt: TGTGCCAGTAGGCTCGACAGGGGGTATAATTCACCCCTCCACTTT; CDR3aa: CASRLDRGYNSPLHF
abundance: -; v_gene: TRBV6-5; j_gene: TRBJ2-7; d_gene: TRBD1; CDR3nt: TGTGCCAGCTCGGCGGTAGGGACAGGGCCCTACGAGCAGTACTTC; CDR3aa: CASSAVGTGPYEQYF
abundance: -; v_gene: TRBV6-6; j_gene: TRBJ1-6; d_gene: -; CDR3nt: TGTGCCAGCAGTTACAGGGGAGTTGATTCACCCCTCCACTTT; CDR3aa: CASSYRGVDSPLHF
abundance: -; v_gene: TRBV5-4; j_gene: TRBJ2-3; d_gene: -; CDR3nt: TGTGCCAGCAGCTTGTCAGTGGGTAGCACAGATACGCAGTATTTT; CDR3aa: CASSLSVGSTDTQYF
abundance: once; v_gene: TRBV27; j_gene: TRBJ2-6; d_gene: -; CDR3nt: TGTGCCAGCAGTTCCCCGGACAGCTCTGGGGCCAACGTCCTGACTTTC; CDR3aa: CASSSPDSSGANVLTF
abundance: -; v_gene: TRBV18; j_gene: TRBJ2-7; d_gene: -; CDR3nt: TGTGCCAGCTCGCCTAAGCTGGGCGAGCAGTACTTC; CDR3aa: CASSPKLGEQYF
abundance: -; v_gene: TRBV9; j_gene: TRBJ1-5; d_gene: -; CDR3nt: TGTGCCAGCAGCGTAGGGGCAAGGCAAGACGATCAGCCCCAGCATTTT; CDR3aa: CASSVGARQDDQPQHF
abundance: -; v_gene: TRBV6-5; j_gene: TRBJ1-5; d_gene: -; CDR3nt: TGTGCCAGCCGGCGGGGACTAGCCGATCAGCCCCAGCATTTT; CDR3aa: CASRRGLADQPQHF
abundance: -; v_gene: TRBV30; j_gene: TRBJ2-5; d_gene: TRBD1; CDR3nt: TGTGCCTGGGGGACAGGGATCGGAGAGACCCAGTACTTC; CDR3aa: CAWGTGIGETQYF
abundance: -; v_gene: TRBV19; j_gene: TRBJ2-5; d_gene: TRBD2; CDR3nt: TGTGCCAGTAGCCCCATCGCGGGGGAGGAGACCCAGTACTTC; CDR3aa: CASSPIAGEETQYF
abundance: -; v_gene: TRBV18; j_gene: TRBJ1-5; d_gene: -; CDR3nt: TGTGCCAGCTCACGGGGCAGGGATCAGCCCCAGCATTTT; CDR3aa: CASSRGRDQPQHF
abundance: -; v_gene: TRBV27; j_gene: TRBJ2-1; d_gene: TRBD2; CDR3nt: TGTGCCAGCAGTTACGATTTCCCGGGAGGGTCATACAATGAGCAGTTCTTC; CDR3aa: CASSYDFPGGSYNEQFF
abundance: -; v_gene: TRBV10-3; j_gene: TRBJ1-5; d_gene: TRBD1; CDR3nt: TGTGCCATCAGGCAGGGGGCGAATCAGCCCCAGCATTTT; CDR3aa: CAIRQGANQPQHF